This T cell receptor (beta chain) was identified during a study of cytomegalovirus exposure and HLA in healthy donors. The PCR contained 60 Vbeta and 13 Jbeta primers. Libraries were prepared by immunoSEQ multiplex PCR; TCRdb keeps only in-frame clonotypes and omits some of them. This repertoire shows fewer than 200,000 clones, 80% to 90% found once; its top ten account for about 10%. This CDR3 region has 16 residues. In germline, CDR1 is SQVTM, CDR2 ANQGSEA. Deletions cut 4 bases from V and 1 base from J, with 19 bases between. The clonotype originates from a man aged 45-65 years in good health and CMV-seropositive. The sample was PBMCs. This chain links TRBV29-1 with TRBJ1-1, with D perhaps matching TRBD1 (6 bases). The CDR3 bases are TGCAGCGTTGGAGGGAGGGCTCCGACAGGGAACACTGAAGCTTTCTTT. This encodes CSVGGRAPTGNTEAFF.